This T cell receptor (beta chain) was documented in a study of CD8+ T cells in alopecia areata. Across the whole study: For the treated group, dosing was oral tofacitinib at 5 to 10 mg twice daily. Findings and limits, study-wide: How baseline CD8+ expansion relates to response remains uncertain (there was one nonresponder). Relative to normal scalp, lesional scalp, especially alopecia totalis/universalis, showed higher clonality.

With respect to this clone: The antigen is unknown.

The treatment denotes: oral pan-JAK inhibitor, 5-10 mg twice daily. Alopecia areata patients had lesional scalp punch biopsies and peripheral blood taken from them. Extracted from the samples, RNA was reverse transcribed into cDNA to serve as the sequencing template. Profiling relied on immunoSEQ multiplex PCR, and the TCRdb table lists in-frame clones only, not all of them. The sample holds 90,000 or so clones; roughly two fifths are singletons and the top ten take less than 20%. The sequencing used CD8+ T cells sorted from blood, collected at week 24, from a patient treated with tofacitinib. The receptor was isolated from a human donor with alopecia areata.

CDR3 in amino acids: CASSLVQYEQFF. The CDR3 DNA follows: TGTGCCAGCAGCTTGGTCCAGTACGAGCAGTTCTTC. The rearrangement uses TRBV7-9 and TRBJ2-1; no firm D call. The V end lost 3 bases, the J end lost 10 bases, and 10 bases lay between the germline ends. This CDR3 has 12 amino acids. Germline V gene data show CDR1 as SEHNR and CDR2 as FQNEAQ (reference sequence).